The text below deals with one T cell receptor (beta chain). Clones were sequenced by immunoSEQ multiplex PCR, and TCRdb holds only the in-frame ones, with some missing. The sample holds 7,500 to 9,000 clones, 80% to 85% seen once. Trimming cost V 7 bases and J 0 bases; bases outside gene matches: 9. Germline V gene sequence: CDR1 SQVTM, CDR2 ANQGSEA. This CDR3 has 15 residues. These data are taken from a study of immune evolution from preneoplasia to lung adenocarcinoma. The chain joins TRBV29-1 to TRBJ2-1; TRBD2 matches at 7 bases. Sequencing was done on a sample of FFPE invasive lung adenocarcinoma tissue. This receptor was taken from a person in their fifties with lung adenocarcinoma. CDR3 sequence (DNA): TGCAGCGCCCCTGGCGGGAGCAGCTCCTACAATGAGCAGTTCTTC. This gives the protein CSAPGGSSSYNEQFF.